A selection of T cell receptor beta chains follows, all from one sample in a study of OX40 agonist ivuxolimab in advanced cancers. Sequencing was performed with immunoSEQ multiplex PCR; in TCRdb, only in-frame clones are kept and a portion is missing. The sample has 55,000 to 65,000 clones, approximately 90% seen once. This material consisted of CD4+ or CD8+ T cells sorted from blood, taken in a trial of the OX40 agonist ivuxolimab. The receptor set was obtained from an adult with an advanced solid tumor such as melanoma, head and neck, liver or kidney cancer. Each CDR3 is given without its conserved first and last residue.

TRBJ1-2 TRBV19 ASNSAHVNYGYT
TRBJ2-3 TRBV28 ASSLAGVVDTQY
TRBJ1-5 TRBV9 ASSVDAGDQPQH
TRBJ2-3 TRBV11-2 ASSLSSGETDTQY
TRBJ2-1 TRBV30 AKGQGYNEQF
TRBJ2-7 TRBV9 ASSPNLYEQY
TRBJ2-7 TRBV7-9 ASSLDLDYEQY
TRBJ2-7 TRBV6-5 ASSFIGTGHSYEQY
TRBJ1-1 TRBV18 ASSPRTGLNTEAF
TRBJ1-2 TRBV2 ASSTTGGASYGYT
TRBJ1-1 TRBV19 ASSTTGVAEAF
TRBJ2-7 TRBV6-5 ASSYARTAVHTEQY
TRBJ2-7 TRBV11-3 ASSLEGNEQY
TRBJ2-7 TRBV10-3 AISELDEQY
TRBJ1-5 TRBV30 AWSPPTGGIGNQPQH
TRBJ1-1 TRBV18 ASSPDTEAF